These 21 T cell receptor beta chains originate from one sample sequenced in a study of metastatic and nonmetastatic thyroid tumors. Until they underwent thyroid surgery, no patient had received any treatment. Via MiXCR, TCRdb re-called the PCR reads. The sample carries some 35,000 clones, approximately 32% recorded once. Specimen: blood. The receptors were gathered from a female donor with papillary thyroid cancer or a benign thyroid nodule (not recorded which). Some clones in this sample may be carry-over from other donors' samples.

About this clone itself: One end of the junction fails to match germline, which may point to a read error. The chain combines TRBV5-1 with TRBJ2-6; the D call may be TRBD1 or TRBD2 (5 bases each). Per the germline V gene, CDR1 is SGHRS and CDR2 is YFSETQ. The CDR3 is made up of 15 amino acids. CDR3 DNA: TGCGCCAGCAGTCTTCCGGACTCTGGGGCCAACGTCCTCCCTTTC. Its protein is CASSLPDSGANVLPF.

The V gene is TRBV20-1, the J gene TRBJ1-5; D ambiguous. Trimming cost V 0 bases and J 0 bases, with 6 bases left between them. Germline loops: CDR1 DFQATT, CDR2 SNEGSKA (reference sequence). CDR3 length: 14 residues. The CDR3 DNA reads TGCAGTGCTAGAGAGGTGTATAGCAATCAGCCCCAGCATTTT. Protein product: CSAREVYSNQPQHF.

This clone has only a few counts. The chain is built from TRBV6-1 and TRBJ1-2; possible D gene TRBD1, 6 bases. The V gene lost 5 bases and the J gene lost 6 bases, with 16 bases spanning the gap. The germline gives CDR1 MNHNS, CDR2 SASEGT. The CDR3 extends over 14 amino acids. CDR3 sequence: CASSFFTGQDGYTF. CDR3 DNA: TGTGCCAGCAGTTTCTTCACAGGGCAGGATGGCTACACCTTC.

There are many counts of this clone. At one end, the junction sequence differs from germline, possibly due to a read error. The chain employs TRBV28 and TRBJ1-2; possibly TRBD1 for D (6 bases). The CDR3 runs to 14 residues. CDR1 is MDHEN, CDR2 SYDVKM, per germline. CDR3 DNA: TGTGCCAGCAGTTTCCAGGGGCCTAACTATGACTACACCTTC. It yields the protein CASSFQGPNYDYTF.

This clone appeared many times. With a much larger clone just one base away, this may be a read error. The J gene is TRBJ2-5, the V gene TRBV20-1; 9 positions agree with TRBD2. The germline V gene has CDR1 DFQATT and CDR2 SNEGSKA (reference sequence). This CDR3 has 16 amino acids. The CDR3 nucleotides are TGCAGTGTTAGAGGAGGGTGGCGGGAGGGCCGGGAGACCCAGTACTTC. Translating gives CSVRGGWREGRETQYF.

With respect to this clone: The junction and the germline gene differ at one end; a read error may be behind it. The same CDR3 is also encoded by other DNA sequences in this sample. The CDR3 loop is CASSGQGGYEQYF. In DNA form, the CDR3 reads TGTGCCAGTAGTGGTCAGGGGGGTTACGAACAGTACTTC. This chain links TRBV19 with TRBJ2-7; TRBD1 is a possible D gene (7 bases). CDR1 and CDR2 from the germline V gene are LNHDA and SQIVND (reference sequence). This CDR3 is 13 amino acids long.

This chain's CDR3 is CASSESSGNTIYF. For the CDR3, the DNA is TGTGCCAGCTCCGAGTCATCTGGAAACACCATATATTTT. The rearrangement links TRBV7-3 to TRBJ1-3; unclear D gene. Trimming took off 8 bases at V and 1 base at J, with 9 bases between the two ends. The germline CDR1 and CDR2 sequences are SGHTA and FQGTGA. CDR3 size: 13 residues.

As for this clone: The junction does not match germline at one end; this may be a read error. The chain employs TRBV5-1 and TRBJ1-2; D unclear. The CDR3 covers 14 residues. The germline gives CDR1 SGHRS, CDR2 YFSETQ. The DNA for the CDR3 is TGCTCCAGCAGCGGCCGTACAGCTAATTATGGCTACACCTTC. Its translation is CSSSGRTANYGYTF.

This clone was counted many times. This chain links TRBV3-1 with TRBJ1-5; D perhaps matches TRBD1 (6 bases). The length of the CDR3 is 13 residues. V was cut by 8 bases and J by 3 bases, with 11 bases left in between. From germline, CDR1 is LGHDT and CDR2 YNNKEL (reference sequence). CDR3 sequence (DNA): TGTGCCAGCGGCACAGGGCTCAATCAGCCCCAGCATTTT. Translation gives CASGTGLNQPQHF.

This clone was picked up many times. This chain joins TRBV6-4 and TRBJ2-6, with TRBD1 matching 11 bases. Germline trimming cut 4 bases from V and 2 bases from J; bases unmatched to any gene: 1. The germline V gene encodes CDR1 MRHNA and CDR2 SNTAGT. The CDR3 totals 16 residues. CDR3 sequence (DNA): TGTGCCAGCAGTGGGACAGGGGGCGCTGGGGCCAACGTCCTGACTTTC. Translation: CASSGTGGAGANVLTF.

This chain links TRBV4-3 with TRBJ2-2; either TRBD1 or TRBD2 may supply D (5 bases each). Trimming pared 1 base from V and 7 bases from J, leaving 13 bases between. This CDR3 spans 15 amino acids. CDR1 is LGHNA, CDR2 YSLEER, per germline. The CDR3 here is CASSQGIGTHGELFF. The CDR3 nucleotides read TGCGCCAGCAGCCAAGGGATCGGGACCCACGGGGAGCTGTTTTTT.

The rearrangement uses TRBV27 and TRBJ1-2; possibly TRBD1 for D (5 bases). This CDR3 comprises 14 residues. Trimming took 2 bases from V and 5 from J, leaving 12 bases between them. Germline CDR1 is MNHEY and CDR2 is SMNVEV (reference sequence). The chain's CDR3 is CASSLEAGIYGYTF. Written as DNA, the CDR3 is TGTGCCAGCAGTTTAGAGGCAGGGATTTATGGCTACACCTTC.

This clone appeared many times. This chain links TRBV20-1 with TRBJ1-5; 8 bases match TRBD1. Trimming removed 1 base from V and 6 bases from J; junction bases left unmatched: 2. Germline-derived CDR1 and CDR2 are DFQATT and SNEGSKA (reference sequence). The CDR3 length is 13 residues. The CDR3, as DNA: TGCAGTGCTAGAGGGGGACAGGTTCAGCCCCAGCATTTT. It is translated as CSARGGQVQPQHF.

This clone was seen just once. The chain employs TRBV30 and TRBJ2-5, with D maybe TRBD1 (6 bases). The ends were cut back, 5 bases at V and 5 bases at J, with 21 bases in the middle. CDR3 length: 15 amino acids. From germline, CDR1 is GTSNPN and CDR2 SVGIG (reference sequence). The CDR3 DNA reads TGTGCCTGGGGTCCGGGACATGGTATCTTTGAGACCCAGTACTTC. Encoded protein: CAWGPGHGIFETQYF.

This clone was seen many times. This chain joins TRBV4-2 and TRBJ2-2; D unresolved. From germline, CDR1 is LGHNA and CDR2 YNFKEQ. V dropped 0 bases and J dropped 5 bases, with 10 bases sitting between them. The CDR3 is 15 amino acids. As DNA, the CDR3 is TGTGCCAGCAGCCAAGAAGGCAGCCGAACCGGGGAGCTGTTTTTT. Translation: CASSQEGSRTGELFF.

This clone appeared once. One end of the junction fails to match germline, which may point to a read error. The chain uses TRBV11-2 and TRBJ2-7; 7 positions agree with TRBD2. This CDR3 contains 16 residues. Germline values: CDR1 SGHAT, CDR2 FQNNGV. The DNA for the CDR3 is TGTGGAAGCAGCTTAATTCTGATAGCGGGTCCCTACGAGCAGAACTTC. It encodes CGSSLILIAGPYEQNF.

The rearrangement joins TRBV30 to TRBJ2-5; D may be TRBD1 or TRBD2 (5 bases each). Germline-derived CDR1 and CDR2 are GTSNPN and SVGIG (reference sequence). This CDR3 is 15 amino acids long. V lost 1 base, J lost 4 bases, and 16 bases lay in between. The CDR3 DNA follows: TGTGCCTGGAGTGGGGAGAAGGGGTTGGGAGAGACCCAGTACTTC. This sequence encodes CAWSGEKGLGETQYF.

In this sample, this clone turned up many times. The rearrangement joins TRBV20-1 to TRBJ2-3, with 15 bases identical to TRBD2. Germline V gene lookup returns CDR1 DFQATT and CDR2 SNEGSKA (reference sequence). The V gene end was trimmed by 3 bases and the J gene end by 4 bases; junction bases not matched to a gene: 11. This CDR3 is 18 amino acids long. For the CDR3, the DNA is TGCAGTGCTAGTCCCAGGACTAGCGGGGGGGCCGATCCAGATACGCAGTATTTT. Amino acids: CSASPRTSGGADPDTQYF.

As regards this clone: Compared with germline, one end of the junction differs, possibly owing to a read error. The chain joins TRBV6-1 to TRBJ2-2, with D possibly called TRBD1 or TRBD2 (5 bases each). Germline loops: CDR1 MNHNS, CDR2 SASEGT. This CDR3 comprises 17 residues. The CDR3 loop is CASRGRVSVGYTGELSF. CDR3 nucleotide sequence: TGTGCCAGCAGGGGCAGGGTATCCGTTGGCTACACCGGGGAGCTGTCTTTT.

The count of this clone is one. The rearrangement joins TRBV5-1 to TRBJ1-3, with D perhaps TRBD1 (5 bases). Deletions cut 0 bases from V and 2 bases from J, with 12 bases between. The CDR3 totals 16 residues. The germline V gene has CDR1 SGHRS and CDR2 YFSETQ. CDR3 region: CASSLGALGAGNTIYF. CDR3 nucleotide sequence: TGCGCCAGCAGCTTGGGGGCCTTGGGGGCTGGAAACACCATATATTTT.

The table lists this clone with many counts. The rearrangement uses TRBV12-3 or TRBV12-4 and TRBJ1-5, with 9 bases identical to TRBD1. This CDR3 is 14 amino acids long. The V gene end was trimmed by 5 bases and the J gene end by 9 bases; junction bases not matched to a gene: 8. This CDR3 reads CASSLGQGTRPQHF. The CDR3 DNA is TGTGCCAGCAGTCTGGGACAGGGTACACGGCCCCAGCATTTT.